Sequencing of this T cell receptor beta chain was carried out in a study of shared clonotypes between healthy human individuals. Study-wide findings and caveats: The study found about 5.1% of naive CD4 clonotypes shared across a handful of donors.

This CDR3 is 13 amino acids long. CDR1 is SNHLY, CDR2 FYNNEI, per germline. Trimming removed 2 bases from V and 2 bases from J, with 6 bases in between. Free of recent acute infections or vaccinations, the donors were healthy HIV-negative adults. The authors divided CD4+ cells into CD45RA+ naive and CD45RA-negative memory subsets. In this sample, this clone turned up a few times. What it binds is not known. Every subset's genomic DNA went evenly onto several immunoSEQ plates. Clones were read by immunoSEQ multiplex PCR, and TCRdb kept only the in-frame ones, dropping some. The sample consists of about 980,000 clones, roughly 72% of them appearing once.

This TCR derives from a man in his late teens or twenties in good health. V is TRBV2 and J is TRBJ1-2; weak D call: TRBD1 (5 bases). The sequenced material came from memory CD4+ T cells sorted from blood. As for subset: CD45RA-negative fraction. The CDR3 DNA reads TGTGCCAGCAGTGAACAGGGAAACTATGGCTACACCTTC. It specifies CASSEQGNYGYTF. Based on the CDR3 plus reference TRBV2 and TRBJ1-2, the full variable domain is EPEVTQTPSHQVTQMGQEVILRCVPISNHLYFYWYRQILGQKVEFLVSFYNNEISEKSEIFDDQFSVERPDGSNFTLKIRSTKLEDSAMYFCASSEQGNYGYTFGSGTRLTVV.